The clone carrying this TCR beta chain has just a few counts. Its antigen is unidentified. MiXCR, run by TCRdb on the reads, gives a single entry per CDR3 protein. The repertoire holds some 43,000 distinct CDR3 sequences, over 20% seen once, with 85% to 90% in the top ten. This entry comes from a study of T cell repertoires in cytomegalovirus infection. General observations from the study: The study found HLA-C-restricted CMV-specific TCR beta clonotypes dominating the ex vivo response.

Trimming took 5 bases from V and 4 from J; bases not matched to a gene: 11. The length of the CDR3 is 16 residues. Germline values: CDR1 LNHDA, CDR2 SQIVND (reference sequence). The sequence derives from a human donor in good health (CMV status not recorded). Some clones in this sample may be carry-over from other donors' samples. The sample consisted of CD8+ T cells from cultured PBMCs, taken from culture after CMV antigen stimulation. V and J are TRBV19 and TRBJ1-5; 7 positions agree with TRBD1. This chain's CDR3 is CASSYFDRVGNQPQHF. The CDR3 nucleotides read TGTGCCAGTAGTTACTTCGACAGGGTCGGGAATCAGCCCCAGCATTTT.